The sequence of this TCR beta chain was determined in a study of glioma-infiltrating T cells after dendritic cell vaccination. Study summary: Patients received three intradermal dendritic cell vaccine injections at biweekly intervals.

Trimming cost V 1 base and J 8 bases; bases outside gene matches: 8. The CDR3 runs to 15 residues. The germline gives CDR1 LGHNA, CDR2 YNFKEQ. The time point denotes: after dendritic cell vaccination, including at tumor progression/relapse. Fresh-frozen tumor tissue and more than two years of survival data were available for all. TCRdb keeps only in-frame clones here, not all; method: immunoSEQ multiplex PCR. Counted here are roughly 56,000 clones, more than 75% occurring once; the ten biggest clones make up roughly 8.5%. Sequenced material: blood, taken after dendritic cell vaccination. The origin of this receptor is a human donor with glioblastoma. The rearrangement links TRBV4-2 to TRBJ2-1, with TRBD2 identical over 7 bases. CDR3 coding DNA: TGTGCCAGCAGCCAAGCTCGGGCGGGGGAGTATGAGCAGTTCTTC. As protein: CASSQARAGEYEQFF.